Each of the 17 T cell receptor beta chains below was sequenced from the same sample in a study of Ad26.COV2.S vaccination and SARS-CoV-2 variants. Profiling relied on immunoSEQ multiplex PCR, and the TCRdb table lists in-frame clones only, not all of them. Found here are more than 400,000 clones, 92% of them singletons; the top ten hold under 2%. As for treatment: roughly 18 received Ad26.COV2.S at low or high dose, single or two shots; roughly five received placebo; per-sample allocation not given. Specimen acquisition occurred on day 63 following the initial vaccine or placebo injection. This material consisted of peripheral blood, taken in a trial of Ad26.COV2.S vaccine versus placebo. These TCRs come from a person between 18 and 59 years old who received the Ad26.COV2.S COVID-19 vaccine or a placebo.

The rearrangement joins TRBV4-3 to TRBJ2-3; D unresolved. Germline V gives CDR1 LGHNA, CDR2 YSLEER. V was pared by 0 bases and J by 0 bases, with 13 bases between. The CDR3 runs 17 residues. The CDR3: CASSQDPQSASTDTQYF. CDR3 sequence (DNA): TGCGCCAGCAGCCAAGATCCCCAGAGTGCTAGCACAGATACGCAGTATTTT.

DNA for the CDR3: TGTGCCAGCAGCCCCCTGCTAGCGGGGGGTCGGGGGGAGCTGTTTTTT. Translated: CASSPLLAGGRGELFF. The chain employs TRBV27 and TRBJ2-2; 11 bases line up with TRBD2. The CDR3 has 16 amino acids. J lost 8 bases, V lost 6 bases, and 11 bases had no gene match. CDR1 MNHEY and CDR2 SMNVEV come from the germline V gene (reference sequence).

The chain is built from TRBV24-1 and TRBJ2-1; 8 nucleotides align to TRBD2. Germline values: CDR1 KGHDR, CDR2 SFDVKD. V dropped 4 bases and J dropped 7; count of bases not matched to a gene: 8. This CDR3 has 15 residues. The CDR3 region is CATSERAGARNEQFF. Written as DNA, the CDR3 is TGTGCCACCAGTGAACGAGCGGGGGCCCGAAATGAGCAGTTCTTC.

The chain joins TRBV28 to TRBJ1-2, with no clear D. The CDR3 loop spans 14 amino acids. CDR1 is MDHEN, CDR2 SYDVKM, per germline. Trimming left V 3 bases short and J 3 bases short, with 11 bases between. CDR3 bases: TGTGCCAGCAGTTTGGGTCGGGCGGACTATGGCTACACCTTC. Amino acid sequence: CASSLGRADYGYTF.

The rearrangement uses TRBV7-9 and TRBJ1-2; D gene unclear. Germline CDR1 and CDR2: SEHNR and FQNEAQ (reference sequence). This CDR3 has 14 amino acids. Trimming took 2 bases from V and 11 from J, leaving 18 bases between them. In DNA, the CDR3 is TGTGCCAGCAGCTTATACCAAGCGAGGCGAATTTACACCTTC. Its protein product is CASSLYQARRIYTF. Full variable domain (remainder filled in from reference TRBV7-9 and TRBJ1-2): DTGVSQNPRHKITKRGQNVTFRCDPISEHNRLYWYRQTLGQGPEFLTYFQNEAQLEKSRLLSDRFSAERPKGSFSTLEIQRTEQGDSAMYLCASSLYQARRIYTFGSGTRLTVV.

This rearrangement joins TRBV3-1 (or the pseudogene TRBV3-2) to TRBJ1-1; no clear D. The V gene lost 0 bases and the J gene lost 2 bases, with 7 bases spanning the gap. This CDR3 region has 14 residues. In germline, CDR1 is LGHDT, CDR2 YNNKEL (reference sequence). The CDR3 sequence: CASSQEGCNTEAFF. The CDR3 DNA follows: TGTGCCAGCAGCCAAGAAGGGTGTAACACTGAAGCTTTCTTT.

This clone occurred once. V and J are TRBV30 and TRBJ2-1, with D hard to call. There are 15 residues in the CDR3. Germline V gene sequence: CDR1 GTSNPN, CDR2 SVGIG (reference sequence). Trimming removed 2 bases from V and 7 bases from J, with 18 bases in between. The CDR3 loop reads CAWSIRHSFGNEQFF. The CDR3 nucleotides are TGTGCCTGGAGTATTCGACACTCTTTTGGGAATGAGCAGTTCTTC.

The chain couples TRBV24-1 to TRBJ1-2; tentative D call: TRBD1 (6 bases). Germline V gene sequence: CDR1 KGHDR, CDR2 SFDVKD. Trimming took 2 bases from V and 7 from J, leaving 19 bases between them. The CDR3 contains 16 residues. The CDR3 DNA follows: TGTGCCACCAGTGATTCGTCAGGGGAAGGGTCCAGTGGCTACACCTTC. Its protein product is CATSDSSGEGSSGYTF.

The CDR3 nucleotides read TGTGCCAGCAGTGAAAAAGGCCTGACAGGGTTATGGGATGGCTACACCTTC. It codes for CASSEKGLTGLWDGYTF. V is TRBV25-1 and J is TRBJ1-2; 7 bases are a match to TRBD1. Germline CDR1 reads MGHDK; CDR2 reads SYGVNS. J was trimmed by 6 bases and V by 2 bases; bases with no gene match: 15. This CDR3 has 17 residues.

The V call is TRBV4-1, the J call TRBJ1-1; D call uncertain. CDR1 MGHRA and CDR2 YSYEKL come from the germline V gene. Trimming cost V 2 bases and J 4 bases, with 11 bases left between them. CDR3 length: 14 residues. The CDR3 spells CASSQQDGSTEAFF. The DNA for the CDR3 is TGCGCCAGCAGCCAACAGGATGGGAGCACTGAAGCTTTCTTT.

The chain is built from TRBV25-1 and TRBJ2-5; TRBD2 might be the D (6 bases). The V and J ends lost 2 bases and 4 bases respectively, with 20 bases between them. CDR1 and CDR2 (germline): MGHDK, SYGVNS. CDR3 size: 17 residues. This CDR3 reads CASSETLSPRGSETQYF. CDR3 coding DNA: TGTGCCAGCAGTGAAACTCTCTCGCCCCGGGGGTCAGAGACCCAGTACTTC.

This rearrangement joins TRBV5-5 to TRBJ2-7, with D maybe TRBD1 (6 bases). The CDR3 consists of 15 residues. V lost 1 base and J lost 3, with 14 bases in between. Germline CDR1 SGHKS, CDR2 YYEKEE (reference sequence). The CDR3 is CASSLSAGVVYEQYF. The DNA of the CDR3 is TGTGCCAGCAGCTTGTCGGCAGGGGTGGTCTACGAGCAGTACTTC.

The chain recombines TRBV2 with TRBJ2-1; 9 positions match TRBD2. V was clipped by 3 bases and J by 9 bases; unmatched bases: 12. This CDR3 is 16 amino acids long. Germline loops: CDR1 SNHLY, CDR2 FYNNEI. The CDR3 DNA is TGTGCCAGCAGTGATTTTTCGACTAGCGGATGGGGTGAGCAGTTCTTC. Translated, it gives CASSDFSTSGWGEQFF.

The rearrangement uses TRBV11-2 and TRBJ1-5; tentative D call: TRBD1 (5 bases). V shed 5 bases and J shed 10 bases, with 18 bases lying between them. Germline lookup yields CDR1 SGHAT and CDR2 FQNNGV. The CDR3 spans 14 residues. Here the CDR3 reads CASSIRRGGNPQHF. The CDR3 region has the DNA TGTGCCAGCAGCATTCGACGGGGCGGGAATCCCCAGCATTTT.

This clone occurred once. The chain uses TRBV6-5 and TRBJ2-7; 8 bases map to TRBD1. This CDR3 region has 15 residues. CDR1 and CDR2 from the germline V gene are MNHEY and SVGAGI. J lost 4 bases, V lost 5 bases, and 10 bases had no gene match. This CDR3 reads CASSRQGNSGYEQYF. The DNA for the CDR3 is TGTGCCAGCAGTCGACAGGGGAACTCGGGGTACGAGCAGTACTTC.

As regards this clone: One end of the junction does not line up with germline, which may come from a read error. The chain uses TRBV6-6 and TRBJ1-2; D is unresolved. Germline values: CDR1 MNHNY, CDR2 SVGAGI (reference sequence). CDR3 length equals 13 residues. In DNA form, the CDR3 reads TGTGCCAGCAGTAACTCCGATACCTATGGCTACACCTTC. As protein: CASSNSDTYGYTF.

The J gene is TRBJ2-7, the V gene TRBV5-3; D not resolved. TRBV5-3 is placed among ORFs of uncertain function. This CDR3 contains 12 residues. Between the trimmed V and J ends, which lost 2 bases and 6 bases, there was a span of 9 bases. The CDR3 loop reads CARSFDSTEQYF. In nucleotides, the CDR3 is TGTGCCAGAAGCTTTGATTCGACCGAGCAGTACTTC.